This TCR beta chain was identified during a study of cytomegalovirus exposure and HLA in healthy donors. Whole-study context: Genetic ancestry analysis placed about 80% of the 300 to 500 donors that were genotyped in the Caucasian-associated cluster.

This clone was observed a single time. Vbeta (60) and Jbeta (13) primers were used in the PCR. Assay used: immunoSEQ multiplex PCR; TCRdb lists only in-frame clones, some missing. The table records 150,000 to 200,000 clones, approximately 84% of them present only once. V lost 4 bases and J 4 bases, leaving 11 bases between the germline ends. The CDR3 spans 14 residues. CDR1 and CDR2 from the germline V gene are SGHAT and FQNNGV. V gene TRBV11-2 combines with J gene TRBJ2-1; tentatively, D is TRBD1 (5 bases). The origin of this receptor is a woman between 50 and 59 years old in good health and CMV-seropositive. Input material: PBMCs. Here the CDR3 reads CASSSSGRYNEQFF. Here the CDR3 DNA reads TGTGCCAGCAGCTCCTCAGGGCGGTACAATGAGCAGTTCTTC. Together with reference TRBV11-2 and TRBJ2-1, the CDR3 gives the full variable domain: EAGVAQSPRYKIIEKRQSVAFWCNPISGHATLYWYQQILGQGPKLLIQFQNNGVVDDSQLPKDRFSAERLKGVDSTLKIQPAKLEDSAVYLCASSSSGRYNEQFFGPGTRLTVL.